This TCR beta chain was observed in a study of T cell responses to AZD1222 COVID-19 vaccine listed by TCRdb under 2021. Notes on the research overall: AZD1222 recipients whose second dose came at about 4 weeks and those whose second dose came at about 12 weeks were combined into one group, since spike-specific TCR depth and breadth did not differ between the two schedules. A total of around 240 trial participants underwent TCR sequencing, of whom some 210 received two doses of AZD1222 and about 25 received two doses of the MenACWY control vaccine. Enrollment into the trials was organized by age into subgroups of 18-55, 56-69 and 70-plus years, and those subgroups contained approximately 160, 26 and 62 TCR-sequenced participants, respectively.

The time point label here, explained by the study, means: baseline before first vaccination. Vaccinee samples were obtained from the UK trials COV001 and COV002, which included a single-blind randomized controlled phase 2/3 trial of AZD1222 (ChAdOx1 nCoV-19) in healthy adults. For TCRbeta chain sequencing, PBMC samples from trial participants were taken at day 0 and at day 28 after the second dose. Broad study findings and their caveats: Participants were mostly white British, with more females than males. The authors suggested clonal diversity may have been underestimated. Reportedly, almost half of the unique spike-specific TCRs recognized epitopes lying outside the regions that are mutated in the B.1.351 and B.1.1.7 variants. Only five or six AZD1222 recipients were SARS-CoV-2 seropositive at baseline, limiting conclusions about previously exposed vaccinees. The whole spike protein was spanned by vaccine-associated CD4 TCRs, and dominant responses were seen in regions 160-218 and 743-854. In the small 56-69-year group, the increase in depth fell short of significance, most likely because of low power. Spike-specific TCR breadth and depth rose significantly after two AZD1222 doses compared with day 0 and with MenACWY recipients. Because no day 14 peak-response samples were available, repertoires were characterized only after the peak T cell response.

This clone was picked up a small number of times. The specificity of this receptor is unknown. No base-level quality is on record; no much larger clone is a single base apart. The CDR3 regions of human TCRbeta chains were analyzed by immunosequencing. Per the source publication's procedure: Repertoire TCRs were matched against a reference library of SARS-CoV-2-specific TCRs generated with the MIRA antigen-specificity platform. Breadth was defined as the fraction of unique TCRs that were SARS-CoV-2-associated. Depth was defined as the fraction of total T cells that were SARS-CoV-2-associated. Using the MIRA data, each spike-specific TCR was mapped to the spike region that the TCR reacts to and placed in a CD4 or CD8 class. Log10-transformed breadth and depth values were compared by one-way ANOVA with Sidak's multiple comparisons tests. TCRdb limited this immuneACCESS table to in-frame rearrangements with V and J called. A share of clones is missing; checked studies link under half to unresolved V genes, and the rest is unexplained. V and J calls and clone size follow that table, whereas D and trimming were derived from the DNA. The sample profile shows 90,000 to 120,000 clones; 92% of them were found once. The ten largest account for about 1.2% of the sample.

Cut back by 0 bases and 4 bases, the V and J ends lie 7 bases apart. The cysteine opens and the phenylalanine closes a CDR3 of 14 amino acids. Here the CDR3 DNA is all that survives: 42 bases in frame from base 1. The CDR1 and CDR2 encoded by the germline V gene are KGHSY and FQNENV. In this chain, TRBV16 is recombined with TRBJ1-5; no D gene is confidently identified. The clonotype was recovered from an adult in good health. The material sequenced was peripheral blood, taken on day 0 of AZD1222 vaccination. The DNA is TGTGCCAGCAGCCAATCTCCAGGTAATCAGCCCCAGCATTTT. Its protein reads: CASSQSPGNQPQHF. Extended through the reference TRBV16 and TRBJ1-5 proteins, this CDR3 yields the full variable domain: GEEVAQTPKHLVRGEGQKAKLYCAPIKGHSYVFWYQQVLKNEFKFLISFQNENVFDETGMPKERFSAKCLPNSPCSLEIQATKLEDSAVYFCASSQSPGNQPQHFGDGTRLSIL.